Reported below is one T cell receptor (beta chain). Its matching antigen is unknown. Other DNA variants within this sample encode the same CDR3. These data originate in a study of shared clonotypes between healthy human individuals. Study context: Ranging from 18 to 49 in age, donors were two women and a few men. Findings and limits, study-wide: Around 5% was the fraction of naive CD4 clonotypes found shared across a handful of donors.

Each subset's genomic DNA was shared equally among a number of immunoSEQ plates. The data were produced by immunoSEQ multiplex PCR, yet TCRdb's version contains in-frame clones alone and is incomplete. The sample lists roughly 2.6 million clones; 90% to 95% were seen once. The CDR3 is 12 residues long. V shed 2 bases and J shed 7 bases, with 9 bases lying between them. CDR1 ENHRY and CDR2 SYGVKD come from the germline V gene. The sequence was collected from a man aged 18 to 29 in good health. Material for sequencing was naive CD4+ T cells sorted from blood. Subset: CD45RA+ positively selected. The chain is built from TRBV10-3 and TRBJ2-7, with D possibly being TRBD2 (5 bases). The CDR3 sequence: CAISETGGEQYF. CDR3 coding DNA: TGTGCCATCAGTGAGACCGGAGGAGAGCAGTACTTC.